This T cell receptor (gamma chain) came from a study of intestinal T cells in coeliac disease (dated by TCRdb to 2020 to 2021). General notes on the study: Coeliac patients were much younger than controls, with mean ages of 16.0 versus 54.8 years in the TRG cohort. Duodenal biopsies from roughly ten coeliac disease patients and roughly ten non-coeliac controls were included in the TCR-delta (TRD) cohort. Duodenal biopsies from around 35 coeliac disease patients and roughly 19 non-coeliac controls made up a second, larger TCR-gamma (TRG) cohort. General conclusions and limits of the study: A significant age difference was observed between coeliac and control groups, although significant classification was not yielded by an age-split analysis. FFPE-derived DNA was found to be relatively degraded, and loss of a proportion of TCR sequences in each sample was likely caused by this degradation. TRD kmer-based clustering correctly classified all 22 biopsies in training, with a reported leave-one-out accuracy of around 90%. TRG clustering correctly classified 51 of 54 biopsies (roughly 94%), with a reported leave-one-out accuracy of about 87%. It was not possible to tell repeated CDR3 amino acid sequences apart from PCR duplicates.

Library preparation used multiplex PCR. The sample was run on an Ion Torrent PGM. The LymphoTrack kit, which has primers carrying Illumina adapters, was used to amplify TRG repertoires from about 180 ng of biopsy DNA. TRG amplicons were purified using AMPure XP beads, were quantified on a 2100 Bioanalyzer, and were pooled equimolarly. Sequencing of TRG libraries was performed on an Ion PGM instrument. Under the source paper's analysis protocol: Reads in which more than 10% of nucleotides fell below the per-patient third-quartile quality score were removed with FastX. IMGT/HighV-QUEST was used to align the reads, assigning V, D and J genes, identifying CDR3 regions and assessing functionality. After the sequences were translated into amino acids, every sequence predicted to be non-functional was thrown out. CDR3s were split into kmers with and without positional annotation, PCA was performed on kmer frequencies, and samples were clustered using all 1023 combinations of PCs 1-10. Leave-one-out cross-validation was used to validate the classification, with parameters re-optimised on the remaining samples in each round. Shannon diversity was computed with the vegan R package from repeated random subsamples equal to the lowest read count. After TCRdb called clones again from the public reads with CATT, rows with identical DNA were merged. The V and J calls and clone size come from TCRdb's table, not from the authors' own analysis. This sample has over 700 gamma-chain clones in its table, and roughly 50% of those were observed once. The ten largest make up 16% of the sample.

V is trimmed back by 8 bases and J by 12 bases, and the junction contains 11 bases that no gene match accounts for. The CDR3, from cysteine to phenylalanine, totals 11 residues. The entry retains the CDR3 DNA only, 33 bases that are in frame from base 1. For each case, genomic DNA was extracted from ten 5-um FFPE scrolls with the QIAamp DNA FFPE tissue kit. To test whether coeliac disease could be classified from the TCR repertoire, the study used duodenal biopsies that were formalin-fixed paraffin-embedded, fully anonymised, and surplus to diagnostic needs. This clone was observed a few times. Its recognized antigen is unknown. No base quality values were provided; no much bigger clone lies one nucleotide off.

The specimen sequenced was a duodenal biopsy. The sequence came from a human donor with celiac disease. The chain employs TRGV10 and TRGJ1 or TRGJ2. TRGV10 is reported as an ORF; its role is uncertain. The encoded CDR3 is CAAWDWAWKLF. The nucleotides are TGTGCTGCGTGGGATTGGGCTTGGAAACTCTTT.